These 8 T cell receptor beta chains came from one sample sequenced in a study of blood T cell repertoires in COVID-19 (dated by TCRdb to about 2020). Receptor amplification or capture employed the immunoSEQ multiplex PCR assay. TCRdb's version of the immuneACCESS table is confined to in-frame rearrangements and falls short of the full clone set. An unresolved V gene accounts for under half of the shortfall where checked; the remainder is of unknown origin. The sample yields roughly 290,000 clones; 87% were counted once. Roughly 6.2% of the sample is held by the ten biggest clonotypes. The sample taken for sequencing was PBMCs or T cells enriched from blood (not recorded which). The receptors here all came from a woman aged 40 to 50 who had recovered from COVID-19.

The count of this clone is one. The chain is built from TRBV7-2 and TRBJ1-4; TRBD1 matches at 9 bases. Trimming at V came to 5 bases and at J to 8 bases, leaving 9 bases not matched to a gene. This CDR3 contains 15 residues. Germline-derived CDR1 and CDR2 are SGHTA and FQGNSA. The CDR3 is CASSIQGARREKLFF. DNA for the CDR3: TGTGCCAGCAGCATACAGGGGGCCAGAAGAGAAAAACTGTTTTTT.

A single count supports this clone. CDR3 DNA: TGTGCCAGCAGCTTGGGACAGGGGCGTGCAGATACGCAGTATTTT. Translating gives CASSLGQGRADTQYF. The chain combines TRBV7-9 with TRBJ2-3; 10 bases line up with TRBD1. After removal of 3 bases from V and 4 bases from J, the junction contained 4 bases not matched to a gene. The CDR3 spans 15 residues. CDR1 and CDR2 (germline): SEHNR, FQNEAQ (reference sequence).

V is TRBV18 and J is TRBJ2-2; unclear D gene. V dropped 3 bases and J dropped 3 bases, with 8 bases sitting between them. The germline V gene encodes CDR1 KGHSH and CDR2 LQKENI. CDR3 length: 14 amino acids. The CDR3 region is CASSPRLHTGELFF. CDR3 sequence (DNA): TGTGCCAGCTCACCTAGACTGCACACCGGGGAGCTGTTTTTT.

The genes are TRBV5-4 and TRBJ1-6, with 9 nucleotides matching TRBD1. Germline CDR1 reads SGHNT; CDR2 reads YYREEE (reference sequence). The CDR3 spans 14 residues. With V trimmed by 2 bases and J by 9 bases, 3 bases remained unmatched. The CDR3 DNA reads TGTGCCAGCAGCTTCGGGGACAGGGCTTCACCCCTCCACTTT. It translates to CASSFGDRASPLHF.

The chain employs TRBV12-3 or TRBV12-4 and TRBJ1-1; D perhaps matches TRBD1 (5 bases). Deletions cut 7 bases from V and 5 bases from J, with 8 bases between. CDR3 length equals 11 residues. The CDR3 loop is CASTKGTEAFF. The CDR3 coding sequence is TGTGCCAGCACCAAGGGGACTGAAGCTTTCTTT.

V is TRBV14 and J is TRBJ2-1; a possible D gene is TRBD2 (6 bases). Looked up from germline, CDR1 is SGHDN and CDR2 is FVKESK. This CDR3 region has 14 residues. V lost 5 bases to trimming and J lost 7 bases, with 15 bases between them. CDR3 DNA: TGTGCCAGCAGCTCCTCGGGGGTTGGAAATGAGCAGTTCTTC. Its translation: CASSSSGVGNEQFF.

This chain links TRBV29-1 with TRBJ1-5, with TRBD1 identical over 8 bases. Trimming took 6 bases from V and 2 from J; bases not matched to a gene: 6. CDR3 length: 14 residues. CDR1 SQVTM and CDR2 ANQGSEA come from the germline V gene. The CDR3 is CSVTTGVGNQPQHF. The CDR3 DNA reads as TGCAGCGTAACGACAGGGGTTGGCAATCAGCCCCAGCATTTT.

The chain is built from TRBV18 and TRBJ2-2; D might be TRBD2 (5 bases). The CDR3 length is 14 residues. The ends were cut back, 1 base at V and 4 bases at J, with 7 bases in the middle. Per the germline V gene, CDR1 is KGHSH and CDR2 is LQKENI. This CDR3 reads CASSPLAPTGELFF. The DNA of the CDR3 is TGTGCCAGCTCACCACTAGCGCCCACCGGGGAGCTGTTTTTT.